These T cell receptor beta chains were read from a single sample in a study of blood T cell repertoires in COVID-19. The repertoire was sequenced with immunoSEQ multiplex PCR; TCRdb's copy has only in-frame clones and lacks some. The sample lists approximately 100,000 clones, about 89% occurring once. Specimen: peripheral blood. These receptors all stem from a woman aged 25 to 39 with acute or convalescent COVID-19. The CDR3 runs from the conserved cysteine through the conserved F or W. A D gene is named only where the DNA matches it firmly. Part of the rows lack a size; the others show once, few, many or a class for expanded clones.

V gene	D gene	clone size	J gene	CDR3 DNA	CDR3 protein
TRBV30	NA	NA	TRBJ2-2	TGTGCCTGGAGTGTACTTGTGACAGAAAACACCGGGGAGCTGTTTTTT	CAWSVLVTENTGELFF
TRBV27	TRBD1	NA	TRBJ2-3	TGTGCCAGCAGTTTAGTACGGTTGGGACAGGGTAATTTT	CASSLVRLGQGNF
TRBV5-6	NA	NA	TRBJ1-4	TGTGCCAGCAGCCCCCGGCCCATGGCTAACAGGAAGAATGAAAAACTGTTTTTT	CASSPRPMANRKNEKLFF
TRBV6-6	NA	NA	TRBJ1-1	TGTGCCAGCAGTCCCGCGGACAGGAACACTGAAGCTTTCTTT	CASSPADRNTEAFF
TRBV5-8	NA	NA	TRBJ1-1	TGTGCCAGCAGCTCCTCCATCAGGGAACAGGGAACTGAAGCTTTCTTT	CASSSSIREQGTEAFF
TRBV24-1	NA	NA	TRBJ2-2	TGTGCCACCAGTGATTCCGGGTCCTACACCGGGGAGCTGTTTTTT	CATSDSGSYTGELFF
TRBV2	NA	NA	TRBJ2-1	TGTGCCAGCAGACCAGGGGTGGCTAGCGGTAATGAGCAGTTCTTC	CASRPGVASGNEQFF
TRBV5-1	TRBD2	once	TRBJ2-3	TGCGCCAGCAGCTCGGGGGGGCATATTCCAGATACGCAGTATTTT	CASSSGGHIPDTQYF
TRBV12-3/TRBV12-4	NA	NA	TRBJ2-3	TGTGCCAGCATTAGGGCTGGCGGGGATACGCAGTATTTT	CASIRAGGDTQYF
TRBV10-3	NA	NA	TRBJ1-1	TGTGCCATCAGTGAGGTCGGTGGAGCTTTCTTT	CAISEVGGAFF
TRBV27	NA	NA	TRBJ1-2	TGTGCCAGCAGCTCCGGGGGTGGCTACACCTTC	CASSSGGGYTF
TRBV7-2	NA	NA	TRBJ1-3	TGTGCCAGCAGCCCCGTGTCTGGAAACACCATATATTTT	CASSPVSGNTIYF
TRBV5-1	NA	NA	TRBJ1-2	TGCGCCAGCAGCTTAAGGACAGTAAGATATGGCTACACCTTC	CASSLRTVRYGYTF
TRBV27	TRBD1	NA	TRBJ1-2	TGTGCCAGCAGTCTCACCCCTCCGACAGGGTGGGAGCGAAACTATGGCTACACCTTC	CASSLTPPTGWERNYGYTF
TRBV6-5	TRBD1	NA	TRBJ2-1	TGTGCCAGCAGTACCGACAGGGGATTTCACAATGAGCAGTTCTTC	CASSTDRGFHNEQFF
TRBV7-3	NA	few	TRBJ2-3	TGTGCCAGCAGCTTACAGGGGCCAGGAGATACGCAGTATTTT	CASSLQGPGDTQYF
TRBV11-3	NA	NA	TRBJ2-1	TGTGCCAGCAGCTTAGACCCGAGCAAAGTAACCTACAATGAGCAGTTCTTC	CASSLDPSKVTYNEQFF
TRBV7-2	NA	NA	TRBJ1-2	TGTGCCAGCAGCTCGCGACTCGGGGGAGGGAACTATGGCTACACCTTC	CASSSRLGGGNYGYTF
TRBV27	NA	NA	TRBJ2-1	TGTGCCAGCAGTTTGAGGGGGGGCCTTTACAATGAGCAGTTCTTC	CASSLRGGLYNEQFF
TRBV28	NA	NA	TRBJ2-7	TGTGCCAGCAGTGAAGGGGGTGGGAGCCACGAGCAGTACTTC	CASSEGGGSHEQYF
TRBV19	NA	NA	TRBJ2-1	TGTGCCAGTAGTAGTTGGACTGACAATGAGCAGTTCTTC	CASSSWTDNEQFF
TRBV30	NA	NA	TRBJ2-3	TGTGCCTGGAGTGGAGGGTATAGCACAGATACGCAGTATTTT	CAWSGGYSTDTQYF
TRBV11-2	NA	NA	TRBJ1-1	TGTGCCAGCAGCCCCTCGGGGGTTACTGAAGCTTTCTTT	CASSPSGVTEAFF
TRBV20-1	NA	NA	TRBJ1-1	TGCAGTGTGGGGAGAACTGAAGCTTTCTTT	CSVGRTEAFF
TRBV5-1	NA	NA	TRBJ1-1	TGCGCCAGCAGCGCCGACAGGAGCAACACTGAAGCTTTCTTT	CASSADRSNTEAFF
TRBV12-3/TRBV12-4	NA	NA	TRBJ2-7	TGTGCCAGCAGCCGACAGTTTGGCTACGAGCAGTACTTC	CASSRQFGYEQYF
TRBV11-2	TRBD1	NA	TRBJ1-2	TGTGCCAGCAGCTACGACAGGGGGAACTATGGCTACACCTTC	CASSYDRGNYGYTF
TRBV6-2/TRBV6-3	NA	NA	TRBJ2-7	TGTGCCAGCAGCCCCACAACCCCCGAGCAGTACTTC	CASSPTTPEQYF
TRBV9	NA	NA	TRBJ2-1	TGTGCCAGGCTAGGAGCTGGCTCCTACAATGAGCAGTTCTTC	CARLGAGSYNEQFF
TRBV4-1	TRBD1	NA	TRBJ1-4	TGCGCCAGCAGCCAAGTTGGCCAGGGGGCATTTGTGGCTAATGAAAAACTGTTTTTT	CASSQVGQGAFVANEKLFF